The 8 T cell receptor beta chains in this list originate from one sample, sequenced in a study of OX40 agonist ivuxolimab in advanced cancers. This table comes from immunoSEQ multiplex PCR, and its TCRdb copy is limited to in-frame clones, with some not included. The table has 150,000 to 190,000 clones, roughly 92% seen once; the top ten hold around 0.33%. The input for sequencing was CD4+ or CD8+ T cells sorted from blood, taken in a trial of the OX40 agonist ivuxolimab. The source of these receptors is an adult with an advanced solid tumor such as melanoma, head and neck, liver or kidney cancer.

Only one count was recorded for this clone. The chain joins TRBV7-2 to TRBJ1-1; 8 bases fit TRBD1. The CDR3 covers 13 residues. V gave up 8 bases and J gave up 5 bases; unmatched junction bases: 7. Germline CDR1 is SGHTA and CDR2 is FQGNSA. CDR3 in amino acids: CASGTRQGTEAFF. Here the CDR3 DNA reads TGTGCCAGCGGCACGCGACAGGGGACTGAAGCTTTCTTT.

The rearrangement uses TRBV30 and TRBJ1-4, with D tentatively TRBD1 (5 bases). Germline CDR1 reads GTSNPN; CDR2 reads SVGIG (reference sequence). This CDR3 is built from 13 residues. V was trimmed by 4 bases and J by 8 bases, leaving 14 bases between them. CDR3 bases: TGTGCCTGGAATCCGGGGACTCACGAAAAACTGTTTTTT. Protein: CAWNPGTHEKLFF.

V is TRBV6-5 and J is TRBJ1-2; TRBD1 agrees at 8 bases. Germline V gene sequence: CDR1 MNHEY, CDR2 SVGAGI. V shed 2 bases and J 4 bases; nucleotides not matched to a gene: 9. The CDR3 is made up of 16 amino acids. CDR3 in DNA: TGTGCCAGCAGTTACAGCGCGACAGGGGTGGGCTATGGCTACACCTTC. Amino acid sequence: CASSYSATGVGYGYTF.

The V call is TRBV7-2, the J call TRBJ2-7, with 7 nucleotides matching TRBD1. This CDR3 spans 12 amino acids. V shed 3 bases and J 7 bases; nucleotides not matched to a gene: 3. Per germline, CDR1 SGHTA and CDR2 FQGNSA. CDR3 sequence (DNA): TGTGCCAGCAGCTTCCCCAGGGGGGAGCAGTACTTC. Translation gives CASSFPRGEQYF.

In this sample, this clone turned up once. V gene TRBV11-2 combines with J gene TRBJ2-7; 12 bases map to TRBD2. V lost 1 base, J lost 4 bases, and 5 bases stayed unmatched. This CDR3 comprises 16 residues. Germline CDR1 reads SGHAT; CDR2 reads FQNNGV. The CDR3 coding sequence is TGTGCCAGCAGCTTAGGCCGACTAGCGGGAGATTACGAGCAGTACTTC. This gives the protein CASSLGRLAGDYEQYF.

The J gene is TRBJ2-3, the V gene TRBV6-5, with D unresolved. CDR3 size: 15 residues. The V gene's germline CDR1 is MNHEY and CDR2 SVGAGI. V shed 6 bases and J shed 6 bases, with 19 bases lying between them. CDR3 DNA sequence: TGTGCCAGCAGCTACCAAAGGGTTGCGACCGATACGCAGTATTTT. It translates to CASSYQRVATDTQYF.

The chain recombines TRBV20-1 with TRBJ1-1; a possible D gene is TRBD1 (5 bases). Germline V gives CDR1 DFQATT, CDR2 SNEGSKA (reference sequence). With 6 bases removed from V and 7 bases from J, the gap between germline ends came to 12 bases. The CDR3 is made up of 11 amino acids. The CDR3 spells CSAPGGNEAFF. The CDR3 DNA reads TGCAGTGCCCCCGGGGGGAATGAAGCTTTCTTT.

V gene TRBV9 combines with J gene TRBJ1-2, with D possibly TRBD1 on 6 matching bases. The CDR3 is made up of 15 amino acids. Per the germline V gene, CDR1 is SGDLS and CDR2 is YYNGEE. Trimming removed 4 bases from V and 0 bases from J, with 13 bases in between. The CDR3 DNA is TGTGCCAGCAGCCCTCGGGACATGTCTAACTATGGCTACACCTTC. Translation: CASSPRDMSNYGYTF.